This T cell receptor (beta chain) was identified during a study of PD-L1 blockade in urothelial cancer. Sequenced by immunoSEQ multiplex PCR; TCRdb stores in-frame clones only, minus some. The data contain tens of thousands of clones, about 83% of them singletons. Time point specified: pretreatment peripheral blood. Trimming removed 0 bases from V and 2 bases from J, with 13 bases in between. The CDR3 has 16 amino acids. Germline lookup yields CDR1 SGHRS and CDR2 YFSETQ. The sample in question was PBMCs, obtained around atezolizumab (anti-PD-L1) treatment. V is TRBV5-1 and J is TRBJ2-3; a weak D match, TRBD2 (6 bases). The sequence was collected from a woman between 65 and 79 years old with urothelial cancer. The CDR3 here is CASSLDGGGDTDTQYF. CDR3 bases: TGCGCCAGCAGCTTGGATGGCGGAGGGGACACAGATACGCAGTATTTT.